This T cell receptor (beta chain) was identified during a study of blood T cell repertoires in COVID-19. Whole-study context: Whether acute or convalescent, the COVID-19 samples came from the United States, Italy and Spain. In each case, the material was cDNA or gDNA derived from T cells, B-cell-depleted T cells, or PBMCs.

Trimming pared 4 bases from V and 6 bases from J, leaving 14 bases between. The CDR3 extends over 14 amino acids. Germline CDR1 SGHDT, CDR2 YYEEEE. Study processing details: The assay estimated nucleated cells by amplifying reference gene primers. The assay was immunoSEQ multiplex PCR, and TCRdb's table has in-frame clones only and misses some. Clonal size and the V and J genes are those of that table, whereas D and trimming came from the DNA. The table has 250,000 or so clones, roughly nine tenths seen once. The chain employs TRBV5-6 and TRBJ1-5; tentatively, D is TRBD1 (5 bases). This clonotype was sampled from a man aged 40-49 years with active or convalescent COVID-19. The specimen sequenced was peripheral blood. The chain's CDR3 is CASSDQGRAQPQHF. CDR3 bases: TGTGCCAGCAGCGACCAGGGAAGGGCTCAGCCCCAGCATTTT.